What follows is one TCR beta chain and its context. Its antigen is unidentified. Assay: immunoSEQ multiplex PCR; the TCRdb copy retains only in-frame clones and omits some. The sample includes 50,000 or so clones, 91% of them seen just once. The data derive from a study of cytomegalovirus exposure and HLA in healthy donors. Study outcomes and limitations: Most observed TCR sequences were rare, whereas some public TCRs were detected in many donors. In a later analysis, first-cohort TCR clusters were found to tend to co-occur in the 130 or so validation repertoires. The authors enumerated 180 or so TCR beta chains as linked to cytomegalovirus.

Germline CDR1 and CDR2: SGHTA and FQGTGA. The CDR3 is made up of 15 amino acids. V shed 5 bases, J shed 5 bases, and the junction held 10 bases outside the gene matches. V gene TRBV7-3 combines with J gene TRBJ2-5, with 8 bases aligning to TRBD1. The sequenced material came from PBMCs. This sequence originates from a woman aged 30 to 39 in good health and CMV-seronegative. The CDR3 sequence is CASSPHSGGAETQYF. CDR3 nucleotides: TGTGCCAGCAGCCCGCATTCAGGGGGCGCGGAGACCCAGTACTTC.